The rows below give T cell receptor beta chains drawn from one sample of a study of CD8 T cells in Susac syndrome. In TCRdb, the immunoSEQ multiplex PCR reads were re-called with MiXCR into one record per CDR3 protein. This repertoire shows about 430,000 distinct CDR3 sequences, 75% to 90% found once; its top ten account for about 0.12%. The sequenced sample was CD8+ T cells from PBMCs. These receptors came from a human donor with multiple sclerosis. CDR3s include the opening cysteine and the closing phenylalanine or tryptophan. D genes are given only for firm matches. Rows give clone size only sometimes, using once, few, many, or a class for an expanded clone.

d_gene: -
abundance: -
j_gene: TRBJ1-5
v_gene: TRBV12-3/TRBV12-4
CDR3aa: CASSFGEGSNQPQHF
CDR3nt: TGTGCCAGCAGTTTCGGGGAGGGCAGCAATCAGCCCCAGCATTTT

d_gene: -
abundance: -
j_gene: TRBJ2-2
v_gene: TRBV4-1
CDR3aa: CAISDYPNTGELFF
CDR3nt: TGCGCCATTTCGGACTACCCGAACACCGGGGAGCTGTTTTTT

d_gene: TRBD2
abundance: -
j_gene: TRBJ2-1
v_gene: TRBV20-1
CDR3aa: CSARGASGGYGGDEQFF
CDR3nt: TGCAGTGCTAGAGGCGCTAGCGGGGGTTACGGCGGGGATGAGCAGTTCTTC

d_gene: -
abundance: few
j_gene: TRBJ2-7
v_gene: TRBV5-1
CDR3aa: CASSLEGRSYEQYF
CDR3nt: TGCGCCAGCAGCTTGGAAGGGCGATCCTACGAGCAGTACTTC

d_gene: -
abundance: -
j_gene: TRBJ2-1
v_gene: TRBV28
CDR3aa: CASSLFGSGYNEQFF
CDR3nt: TGTGCCAGCAGTTTATTCGGCAGTGGGTACAATGAGCAGTTCTTC

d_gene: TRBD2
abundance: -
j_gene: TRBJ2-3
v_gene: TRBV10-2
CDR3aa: CAAAGGGLENTQYF
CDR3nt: TGCGCCGCGGCGGGGGGGGGATTGGAAAATACGCAGTATTTT

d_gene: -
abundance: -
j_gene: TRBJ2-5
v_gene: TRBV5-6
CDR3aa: CASSQGTPETQYF
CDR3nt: TGTGCCAGCAGCCAGGGGACGCCAGAGACCCAGTACTTC

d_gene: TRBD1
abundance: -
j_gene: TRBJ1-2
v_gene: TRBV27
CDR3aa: CASSIHTGDFYGYTF
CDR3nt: TGTGCCAGCAGTATTCACACAGGGGATTTCTATGGCTACACCTTC

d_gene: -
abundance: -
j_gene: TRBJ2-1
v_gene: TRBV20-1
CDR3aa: CSARATGTPRNEQFF
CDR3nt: TGCAGTGCTAGAGCCACAGGGACCCCTAGGAATGAGCAGTTCTTC

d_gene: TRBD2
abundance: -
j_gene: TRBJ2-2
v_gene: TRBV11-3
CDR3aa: CASSFGTSGRIGTGELFF
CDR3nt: TGTGCCAGCAGCTTCGGGACTAGCGGGAGGATAGGCACCGGGGAGCTGTTTTTT

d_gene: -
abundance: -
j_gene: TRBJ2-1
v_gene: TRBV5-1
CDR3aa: CASTGGADYNEQFF
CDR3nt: TGCGCCAGCACTGGGGGGGCGGACTACAATGAGCAGTTCTTC

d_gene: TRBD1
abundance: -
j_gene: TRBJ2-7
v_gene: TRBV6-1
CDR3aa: CASSEFETGFYEQYF
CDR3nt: TGTGCCAGCAGTGAATTCGAGACAGGGTTTTACGAGCAGTACTTC

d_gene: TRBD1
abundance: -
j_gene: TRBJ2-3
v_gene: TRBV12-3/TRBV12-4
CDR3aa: CASSSPPQGAQTDTQYF
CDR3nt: TGTGCCAGCAGTTCCCCACCACAGGGGGCGCAAACAGATACGCAGTATTTT

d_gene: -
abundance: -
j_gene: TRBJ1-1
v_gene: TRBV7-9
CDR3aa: CASSLGARLNTEAFF
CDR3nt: TGTGCCAGCAGCTTAGGAGCCCGATTGAACACTGAAGCTTTCTTT

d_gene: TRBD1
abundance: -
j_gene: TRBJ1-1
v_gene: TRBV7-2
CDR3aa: CASSPQTGGYTEAFF
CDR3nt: TGTGCCAGCAGCCCCCAGACAGGGGGGTACACTGAAGCTTTCTTT

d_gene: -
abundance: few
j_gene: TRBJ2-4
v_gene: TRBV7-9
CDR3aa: CASSPGLAKNIQYF
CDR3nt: TGTGCCAGCAGCCCAGGGTTAGCCAAAAACATTCAGTACTTC

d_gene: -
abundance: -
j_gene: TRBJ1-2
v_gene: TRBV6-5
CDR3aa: CASSYSGPGYGYTF
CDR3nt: TGTGCCAGCAGTTACTCCGGGCCAGGCTATGGCTACACCTTC

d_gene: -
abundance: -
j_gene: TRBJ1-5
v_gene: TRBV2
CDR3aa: CASSGPSQPQHF
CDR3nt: TGTGCCAGCAGTGGCCCATCTCAGCCCCAGCATTTT

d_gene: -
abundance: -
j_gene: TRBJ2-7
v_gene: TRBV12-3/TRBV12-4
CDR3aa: CASSLVLRGGEQYF
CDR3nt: TGTGCCAGCAGTTTAGTGTTGAGGGGCGGGGAGCAGTACTTC

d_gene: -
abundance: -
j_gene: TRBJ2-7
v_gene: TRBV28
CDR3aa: CASSPGTFSTGYHEQYF
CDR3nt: TGTGCCAGCAGTCCCGGGACTTTTTCGACAGGATACCACGAGCAGTACTTC

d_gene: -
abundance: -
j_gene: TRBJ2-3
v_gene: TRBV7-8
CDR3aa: CASSGEGGRNTDTQYF
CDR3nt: TGTGCCAGCAGCGGAGAAGGGGGGCGAAACACAGATACGCAGTATTTT

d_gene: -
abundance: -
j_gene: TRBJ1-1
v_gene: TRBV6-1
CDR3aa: CASSRTENTEAFF
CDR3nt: TGTGCCAGCAGTCGGACGGAGAACACTGAAGCTTTCTTT

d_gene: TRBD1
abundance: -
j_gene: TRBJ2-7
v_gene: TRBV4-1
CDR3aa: CASNHPADRDGFGDEQYF
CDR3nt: TGCGCCAGCAACCATCCCGCAGACAGGGATGGATTCGGGGACGAGCAGTACTTC

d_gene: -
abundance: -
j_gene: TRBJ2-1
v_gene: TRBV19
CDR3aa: CASSIVDHAGEQFF
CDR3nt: TGTGCCAGTAGTATAGTGGACCACGCGGGCGAGCAGTTCTTC

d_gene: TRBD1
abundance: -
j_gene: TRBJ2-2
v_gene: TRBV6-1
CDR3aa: CASGVQGSTGELFF
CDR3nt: TGTGCCAGCGGGGTACAGGGGAGCACCGGGGAGCTGTTTTTT

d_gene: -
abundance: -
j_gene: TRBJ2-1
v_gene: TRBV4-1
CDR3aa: CASRGLTWDNEQFF
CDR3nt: TGCGCCAGCAGGGGGTTGACCTGGGACAATGAGCAGTTCTTC

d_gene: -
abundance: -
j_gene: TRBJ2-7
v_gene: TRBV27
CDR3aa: CASSFIGVEIDEQYF
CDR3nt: TGTGCCAGCAGTTTTATTGGAGTTGAAATTGACGAGCAGTACTTC

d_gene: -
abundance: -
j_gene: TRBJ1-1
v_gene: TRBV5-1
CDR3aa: CASSPRPDGTEAFF
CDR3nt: TGCGCCAGCAGCCCGCGCCCAGACGGCACTGAAGCTTTCTTT

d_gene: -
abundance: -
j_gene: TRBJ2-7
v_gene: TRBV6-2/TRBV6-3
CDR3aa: CASGVVGGVKEPYEQYF
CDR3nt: TGTGCCAGCGGCGTTGTAGGTGGGGTAAAAGAACCCTACGAGCAGTACTTC

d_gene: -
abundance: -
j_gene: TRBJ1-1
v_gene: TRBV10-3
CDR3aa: CAISLSLQNTEAFF
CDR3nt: TGTGCCATCAGTCTATCCCTCCAGAACACTGAAGCTTTCTTT

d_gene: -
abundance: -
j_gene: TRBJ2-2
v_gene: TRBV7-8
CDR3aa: CASSSTLGGTGELFF
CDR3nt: TGTGCCAGCAGCTCCACTCTTGGGGGCACCGGGGAGCTGTTTTTT

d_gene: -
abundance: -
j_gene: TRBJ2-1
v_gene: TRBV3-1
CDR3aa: CASSQDMDYDNEQFF
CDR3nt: TGTGCCAGCAGCCAAGATATGGATTACGACAATGAGCAGTTCTTC

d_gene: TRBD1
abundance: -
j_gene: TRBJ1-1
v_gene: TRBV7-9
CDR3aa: CASSLDRGHRTEAFF
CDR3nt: TGTGCCAGCAGTCTCGACAGGGGGCATAGGACTGAAGCTTTCTTT

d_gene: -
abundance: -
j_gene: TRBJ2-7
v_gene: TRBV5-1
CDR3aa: CASSQGFTNYEQYF
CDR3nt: TGCGCCAGCTCTCAGGGGTTCACTAACTACGAGCAGTACTTC

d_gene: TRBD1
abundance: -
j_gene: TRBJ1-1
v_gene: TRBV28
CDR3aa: CASRSDRGRTEAFF
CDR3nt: TGTGCCAGCAGGAGCGACAGGGGACGGACTGAAGCTTTCTTT

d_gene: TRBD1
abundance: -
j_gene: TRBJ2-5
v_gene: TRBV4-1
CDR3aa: CASSQALQGEETQYF
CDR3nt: TGCGCCAGCAGCCAAGCGTTACAGGGGGAAGAGACCCAGTACTTC

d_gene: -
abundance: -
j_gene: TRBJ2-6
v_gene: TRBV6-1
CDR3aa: CASSDVPSGANVLTF
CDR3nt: TGTGCCAGCAGTGATGTCCCCTCTGGGGCCAACGTCCTGACTTTC

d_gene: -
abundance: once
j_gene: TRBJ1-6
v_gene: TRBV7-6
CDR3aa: CASNLYGGSSPLHF
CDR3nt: TGTGCCAGCAACTTGTACGGGGGATCTTCACCCCTCCACTTT

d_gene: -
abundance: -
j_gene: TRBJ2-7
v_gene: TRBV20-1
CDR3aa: CSAGKRGTYEQYF
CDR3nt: TGCAGTGCCGGAAAACGGGGAACCTACGAGCAGTACTTC

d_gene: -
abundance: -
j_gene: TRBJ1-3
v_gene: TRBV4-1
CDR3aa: CASSHHGLDTIYF
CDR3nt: TGCGCCAGCAGCCATCATGGCCTGGACACCATATATTTT

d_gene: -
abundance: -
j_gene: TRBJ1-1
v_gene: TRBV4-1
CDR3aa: CASSQEEQMNTEAFF
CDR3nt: TGCGCCAGCAGCCAAGAAGAGCAGATGAACACTGAAGCTTTCTTT

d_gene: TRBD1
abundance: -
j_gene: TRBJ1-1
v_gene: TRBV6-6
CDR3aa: CASSHSGTGVNTEAFF
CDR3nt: TGTGCCAGCAGTCATTCCGGGACAGGGGTGAACACTGAAGCTTTCTTT

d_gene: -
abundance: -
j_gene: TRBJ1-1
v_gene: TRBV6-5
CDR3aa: CASSYSMYKGWAFF
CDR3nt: TGTGCCAGCAGTTACTCGATGTATAAGGGGTGGGCTTTCTTT

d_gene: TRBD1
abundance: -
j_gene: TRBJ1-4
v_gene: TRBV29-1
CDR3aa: CSAEGNTGGEKLFF
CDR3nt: TGCAGCGCCGAGGGTAATACAGGGGGTGAAAAACTGTTTTTT

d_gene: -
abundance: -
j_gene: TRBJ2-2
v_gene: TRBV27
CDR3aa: CASSQNTGTGELFF
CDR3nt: TGTGCCAGCAGTCAAAATACAGGGACCGGGGAGCTGTTTTTT

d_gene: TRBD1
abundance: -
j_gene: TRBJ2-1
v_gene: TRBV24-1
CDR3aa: CATSADREADNEQFF
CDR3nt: TGTGCCACCAGTGCTGACAGGGAAGCCGACAATGAGCAGTTCTTC

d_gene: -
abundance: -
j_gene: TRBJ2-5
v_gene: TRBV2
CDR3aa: CASIGAGEETQYF
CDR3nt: TGTGCCAGCATTGGGGCAGGGGAAGAGACCCAGTACTTC

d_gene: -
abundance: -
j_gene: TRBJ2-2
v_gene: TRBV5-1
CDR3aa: CASSFTTGAGELFF
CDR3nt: TGCGCCAGCAGCTTTACGACAGGCGCCGGGGAGCTGTTTTTT

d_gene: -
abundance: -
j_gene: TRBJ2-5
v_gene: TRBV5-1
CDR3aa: CASSLLTPYQETQYF
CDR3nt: TGCGCCAGCAGCTTGCTCACTCCGTACCAAGAGACCCAGTACTTC

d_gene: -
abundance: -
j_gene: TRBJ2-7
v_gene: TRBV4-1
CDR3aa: CASSQAISPSYEQYF
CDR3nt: TGCGCCAGCAGCCAAGCGATCTCGCCCTCCTACGAGCAGTACTTC